Listed below are T cell receptor beta chains from one sample, sequenced in a study of cytomegalovirus exposure and HLA in healthy donors. The data were produced by immunoSEQ multiplex PCR, yet TCRdb's version contains in-frame clones alone and is incomplete. The table has more than 100,000 clones, 76% seen once. Source material: PBMCs. The receptor set was obtained from a female donor in good health and CMV-seropositive. CDR3s include the opening cysteine and the closing phenylalanine or tryptophan.

CDR3 protein: CASSWDRWTDNEKLFF
J gene: TRBJ1-4
V gene: TRBV7-8

CDR3 protein: CASSLTSSSGYTF
J gene: TRBJ1-2
V gene: TRBV7-3

CDR3 protein: CASSLAGAGGQPQHF
J gene: TRBJ1-5
V gene: TRBV5-1

CDR3 protein: CASGAGTDTQYF
J gene: TRBJ2-3
V gene: TRBV11-2

CDR3 protein: CASSLEEGTDTQYF
J gene: TRBJ2-3
V gene: TRBV5-1

CDR3 protein: CASSRGTSGQETQYF
J gene: TRBJ2-5
V gene: TRBV5-4

CDR3 protein: CASKWTSGVVDTQYF
J gene: TRBJ2-3
V gene: TRBV2

CDR3 protein: CASSIGPGRADTQYF
J gene: TRBJ2-3
V gene: TRBV19

CDR3 protein: CASSSQSGGESNF
J gene: TRBJ2-7
V gene: TRBV27

CDR3 protein: CAWSPGGLQETQYF
J gene: TRBJ2-5
V gene: TRBV30

CDR3 protein: CASSTPRPEDGYTF
J gene: TRBJ1-2
V gene: TRBV28

CDR3 protein: CASTDRQGALATNEKLFF
J gene: TRBJ1-4
V gene: TRBV19

CDR3 protein: CASSPKDRRETQYF
J gene: TRBJ2-5
V gene: TRBV27

CDR3 protein: CASSIMASGSTTYEQYF
J gene: TRBJ2-7
V gene: TRBV19

CDR3 protein: CASSDTGGVYEQYF
J gene: TRBJ2-7
V gene: TRBV2

CDR3 protein: CASSAKGLAGVQRLGYNEQFF
J gene: TRBJ2-1
V gene: TRBV27

CDR3 protein: CASSTGQGRTDTQYF
J gene: TRBJ2-3
V gene: TRBV7-9

CDR3 protein: CASSQIAGAADTQYF
J gene: TRBJ2-3
V gene: TRBV4-1